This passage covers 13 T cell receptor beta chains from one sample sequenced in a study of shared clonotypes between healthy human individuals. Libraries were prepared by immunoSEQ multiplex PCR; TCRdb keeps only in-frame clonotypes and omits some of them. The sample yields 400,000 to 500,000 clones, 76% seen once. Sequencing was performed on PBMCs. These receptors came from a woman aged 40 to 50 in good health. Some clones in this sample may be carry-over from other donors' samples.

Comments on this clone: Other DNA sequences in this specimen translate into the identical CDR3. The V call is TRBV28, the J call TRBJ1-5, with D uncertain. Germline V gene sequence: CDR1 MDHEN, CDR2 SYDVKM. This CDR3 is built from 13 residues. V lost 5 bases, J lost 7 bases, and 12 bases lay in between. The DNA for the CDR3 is TGTGCCAGCAGTGACCCTGGTCAACAGCCCCAGCATTTT. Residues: CASSDPGQQPQHF.

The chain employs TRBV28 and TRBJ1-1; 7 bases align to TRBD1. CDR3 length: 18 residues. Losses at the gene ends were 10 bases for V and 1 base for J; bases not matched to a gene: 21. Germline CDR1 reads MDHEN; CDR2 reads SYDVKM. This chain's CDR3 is CAILSYYRQGLRNTEAFF. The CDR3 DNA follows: TGTGCCATCCTATCATATTACCGACAGGGATTGCGGAACACTGAAGCTTTCTTT.

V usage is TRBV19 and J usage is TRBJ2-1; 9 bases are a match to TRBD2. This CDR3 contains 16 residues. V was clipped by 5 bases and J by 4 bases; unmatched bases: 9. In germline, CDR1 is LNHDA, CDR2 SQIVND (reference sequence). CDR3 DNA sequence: TGTGCCAGTAGTTCTGCTAGCGGGAATTCATACAATGAGCAGTTCTTC. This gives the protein CASSSASGNSYNEQFF. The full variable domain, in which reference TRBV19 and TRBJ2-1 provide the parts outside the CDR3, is DGGITQSPKYLFRKEGQNVTLSCEQNLNHDAMYWYRQDPGQGLRLIYYSQIVNDFQKGDIAEGYSVSREKKESFPLTVTSAQKNPTAFYLCASSSASGNSYNEQFFGPGTRLTVL.

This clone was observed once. CDR3 DNA sequence: TGTGCCAGCAGCTTCTATCTGGGACAAGAGACCCAGTACTTC. Amino acids: CASSFYLGQETQYF. This sequence joins TRBV11-2 and TRBJ2-5; no clear D. The V gene lost 3 bases and the J gene lost 2 bases, with 10 bases spanning the gap. Germline CDR1 reads SGHAT; CDR2 reads FQNNGV. This CDR3 is built from 14 residues.

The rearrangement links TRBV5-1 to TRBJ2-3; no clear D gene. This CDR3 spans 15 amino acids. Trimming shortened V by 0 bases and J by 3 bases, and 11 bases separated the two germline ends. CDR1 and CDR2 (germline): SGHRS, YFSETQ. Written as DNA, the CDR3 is TGCGCCAGCAGCTTGGTTGGCAGTGGAACAGATACGCAGTATTTT. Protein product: CASSLVGSGTDTQYF.

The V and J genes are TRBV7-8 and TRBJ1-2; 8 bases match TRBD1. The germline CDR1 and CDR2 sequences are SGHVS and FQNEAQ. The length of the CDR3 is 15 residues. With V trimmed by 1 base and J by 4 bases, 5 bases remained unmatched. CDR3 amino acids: CASSLDRTGTYGYTF. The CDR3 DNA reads TGTGCCAGCAGCTTAGACCGGACAGGGACCTATGGCTACACCTTC.

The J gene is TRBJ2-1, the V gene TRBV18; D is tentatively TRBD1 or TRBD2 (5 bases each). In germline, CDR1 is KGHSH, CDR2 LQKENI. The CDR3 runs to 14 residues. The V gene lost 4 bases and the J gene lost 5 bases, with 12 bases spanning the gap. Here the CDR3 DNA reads TGTGCCAGCTCACTCCAGGGAGTCCACAATGAGCAGTTCTTC. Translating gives CASSLQGVHNEQFF.

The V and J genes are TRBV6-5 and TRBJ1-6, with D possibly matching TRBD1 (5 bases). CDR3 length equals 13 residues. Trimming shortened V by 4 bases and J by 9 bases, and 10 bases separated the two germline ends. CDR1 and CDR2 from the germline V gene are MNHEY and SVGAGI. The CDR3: CASSSGWASPLHF. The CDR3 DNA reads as TGTGCCAGCAGTTCAGGGTGGGCTTCACCCCTCCACTTT.

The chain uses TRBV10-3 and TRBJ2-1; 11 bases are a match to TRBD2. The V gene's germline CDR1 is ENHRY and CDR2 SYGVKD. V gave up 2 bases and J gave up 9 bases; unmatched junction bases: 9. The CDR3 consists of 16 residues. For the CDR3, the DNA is TGTGCCATCAGTGAGCTACTAGCGGGAGTAGAGGGTGAGCAGTTCTTC. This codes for CAISELLAGVEGEQFF.

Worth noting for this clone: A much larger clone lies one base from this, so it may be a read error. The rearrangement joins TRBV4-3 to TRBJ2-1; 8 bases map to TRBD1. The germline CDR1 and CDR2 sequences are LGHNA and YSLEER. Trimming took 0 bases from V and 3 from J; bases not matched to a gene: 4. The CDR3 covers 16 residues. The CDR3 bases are TGCGCCAGCAGCCAAGAGAGGGGACAGGTCTACAATGAGCAGTTCTTC. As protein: CASSQERGQVYNEQFF.

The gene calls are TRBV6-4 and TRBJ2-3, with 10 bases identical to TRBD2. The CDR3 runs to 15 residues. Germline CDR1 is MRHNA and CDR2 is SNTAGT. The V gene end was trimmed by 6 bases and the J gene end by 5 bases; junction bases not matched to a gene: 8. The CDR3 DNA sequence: TGTGCCAGCAGGGCCGGGACTAGCGACATAGATACGCAGTATTTT. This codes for CASRAGTSDIDTQYF.

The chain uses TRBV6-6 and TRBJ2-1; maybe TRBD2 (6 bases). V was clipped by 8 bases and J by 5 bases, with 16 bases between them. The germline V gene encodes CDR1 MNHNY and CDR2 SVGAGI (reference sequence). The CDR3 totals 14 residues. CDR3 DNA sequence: TGTGCCAGCCGGTCGGGAGTAGTCGACAATGAGCAGTTCTTC. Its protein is CASRSGVVDNEQFF.

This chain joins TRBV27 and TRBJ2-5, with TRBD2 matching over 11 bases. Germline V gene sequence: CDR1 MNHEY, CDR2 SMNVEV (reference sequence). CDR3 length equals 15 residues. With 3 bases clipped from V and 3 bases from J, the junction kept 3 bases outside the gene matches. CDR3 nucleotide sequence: TGTGCCAGCAGTTTCCTAGCGGGAGGAAAAGAGACCCAGTACTTC. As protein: CASSFLAGGKETQYF.